These 23 T cell receptor beta chains were sequenced from one sample in a study of cytomegalovirus exposure and HLA in healthy donors. The PCR employed 60 Vbeta primers together with 13 Jbeta primers. Measured with immunoSEQ multiplex PCR; TCRdb has only the in-frame clones, and not every one. This sample has about 140,000 clones, with roughly 75% found just once. The specimen was PBMCs. These receptors were taken from a man in his thirties or forties in good health.

This clone has just a few counts. J is TRBJ2-1 and V is TRBV27; 13 nucleotides agree with TRBD2. The CDR3 has 14 residues. The V gene end was trimmed by 5 bases and the J gene end by 8 bases; junction bases not matched to a gene: 3. Germline lookup yields CDR1 MNHEY and CDR2 SMNVEV (reference sequence). This CDR3 is CASSGGLAGDEQFF. The CDR3 nucleotides are TGTGCCAGCAGTGGCGGACTAGCGGGAGATGAGCAGTTCTTC.

For this clone: One junction end does not reproduce the germline sequence, and a read error may be involved. This same CDR3 is encoded by further DNA sequences in the sample. The chain employs TRBV4-1 and TRBJ1-1, with D hard to call. This CDR3 contains 16 residues. CDR1 and CDR2 from the germline V gene are MGHRA and YSYEKL. Here the CDR3 DNA reads TGCGCCAGCAGCCAAGATTATCGGGGTTCGAACACCGAAGCTTTCTTT. Translating gives CASSQDYRGSNTEAFF.

This clone has only a few counts. The chain has TRBV28 and TRBJ1-5; TRBD1 matches at 7 bases. The CDR3 covers 13 residues. With V trimmed by 6 bases and J by 6 bases, 5 bases remained unmatched. Germline-derived CDR1 and CDR2 are MDHEN and SYDVKM. The CDR3 DNA sequence: TGTGCCAGCAGCCAGACAGGGTTTCAGCCCCAGCATTTT. It translates to CASSQTGFQPQHF.

In regard to this clone: This sample includes further DNA sequences coding for the same CDR3. The rearrangement joins TRBV29-1 to TRBJ1-1, with 11 bases aligning to TRBD1. This CDR3 is 21 amino acids long. V gave up 1 base and J gave up 1 base; unmatched junction bases: 20. Germline CDR1 SQVTM, CDR2 ANQGSEA. The CDR3 protein is CSVEAITDRGRRERGNTEAFF. CDR3 bases: TGCAGCGTTGAAGCGATAACGGACAGGGGGCGCAGAGAACGGGGGAACACTGAAGCTTTCTTT.

The chain couples TRBV19 to TRBJ2-7, with D perhaps TRBD1 (6 bases). Germline values: CDR1 LNHDA, CDR2 SQIVND (reference sequence). The CDR3 has 14 residues. Trimming left V 8 bases short and J 2 bases short, with 16 bases between. As DNA, the CDR3 is TGTGCCAGTGCTATATGGGACAAACCCTACGAGCAGTACTTC. Protein sequence: CASAIWDKPYEQYF.

This clone was seen only once. J is TRBJ1-2 and V is TRBV18; 10 nucleotides line up with TRBD1. The germline V gene encodes CDR1 KGHSH and CDR2 LQKENI. This CDR3 comprises 15 residues. J was trimmed by 4 bases and V by 5 bases; bases with no gene match: 7. The CDR3 here is CASSAGQGGVYGYTF. DNA for the CDR3: TGTGCCAGCTCAGCAGGACAGGGGGGGGTCTATGGCTACACCTTC.

This chain joins TRBV9 and TRBJ2-7; the D gene is possibly TRBD2 (5 bases). There are 16 residues in the CDR3. Germline values: CDR1 SGDLS, CDR2 YYNGEE. The germline V and J ends were trimmed by 3 bases and 6 bases, with 22 bases remaining between them. CDR3 in DNA: TGTGCCAGCAGCGCTACTACTAGTCCCCAGGCAGGCGAGCAGTACTTC. Amino acid sequence: CASSATTSPQAGEQYF.

This clone has just a few counts. The chain links TRBV18 to TRBJ2-1; D is ambiguous. Germline CDR1 KGHSH, CDR2 LQKENI. This CDR3 region has 13 residues. V was pared by 3 bases and J by 4 bases, with 7 bases between. As DNA, the CDR3 is TGTGCCAGCTCACCTATAGTGTACAATGAGCAGTTCTTC. It specifies CASSPIVYNEQFF.

The V and J genes are TRBV7-2 and TRBJ2-5; 11 bases agree with TRBD2. With 0 bases clipped from V and 5 bases from J, the junction kept 14 bases outside the gene matches. CDR1 SGHTA and CDR2 FQGNSA come from the germline V gene. The length of the CDR3 is 19 residues. The CDR3 loop reads CASSLARFDSGRAGETQYF. The CDR3, as DNA: TGTGCCAGCAGCTTAGCGAGGTTCGATAGCGGGAGGGCCGGGGAGACCCAGTACTTC.

The rearrangement links TRBV28 to TRBJ2-5, with D hard to call. V lost 6 bases, J lost 5 bases, and 13 bases lay in between. CDR3 size: 13 residues. The germline gives CDR1 MDHEN, CDR2 SYDVKM. CDR3 bases: TGTGCCAGCAGCCCTGTCTCTCGGGAGACCCAGTACTTC. It is translated as CASSPVSRETQYF. Filled out from reference TRBV28 and TRBJ2-5, the complete variable domain reads DVKVTQSSRYLVKRTGEKVFLECVQDMDHENMFWYRQDPGLGLRLIYFSYDVKMKEKGDIPEGYSVSREKKERFSLILESASTNQTSMYLCASSPVSRETQYFGPGTRLLVL.

Here the CDR3 reads CASSARDRAHEQYF. CDR3 sequence (DNA): TGTGCCAGCTCAGCCCGGGACAGGGCGCACGAGCAGTACTTC. The V call is TRBV18, the J call TRBJ2-7; 9 nucleotides align to TRBD1. Germline lookup yields CDR1 KGHSH and CDR2 LQKENI. V lost 5 bases, J lost 5 bases, and 7 bases stayed unmatched. This CDR3 is 14 amino acids long.

This clone was counted between two and nine times. V usage is TRBV11-3 and J usage is TRBJ2-1, with TRBD1 matching 7 bases. V lost 3 bases, J lost 3 bases, and 5 bases stayed unmatched. Per germline, CDR1 SGHNT and CDR2 YENEEA. The CDR3 contains 15 residues. The CDR3 loop is CASSFTGVIYNEQFF. For the CDR3, the DNA is TGTGCCAGCAGCTTTACAGGGGTGATCTACAATGAGCAGTTCTTC.

This chain links TRBV4-1 with TRBJ2-1, with 10 bases fitting TRBD1. There are 16 residues in the CDR3. The germline CDR1 and CDR2 sequences are MGHRA and YSYEKL. Unmatched junction bases numbered 8, after V lost 5 bases and J lost 4 bases. CDR3 protein: CASSKRQGALYNEQFF. CDR3 nucleotides: TGCGCCAGCAGCAAGAGACAGGGGGCTTTGTACAATGAGCAGTTCTTC.

The CDR3 reads CASSPRGINTEAFF. DNA for the CDR3: TGTGCCAGCTCACCACGAGGGATCAACACTGAAGCTTTCTTT. The rearrangement links TRBV18 to TRBJ1-1; D gene unclear. Trimming cost V 1 base and J 2 bases, with 8 bases left between them. The CDR3 length is 14 residues. CDR1 KGHSH and CDR2 LQKENI come from the germline V gene.

The V gene is TRBV27, the J gene TRBJ2-3, with D possibly TRBD2 on 6 matching bases. The CDR3 extends over 16 amino acids. Trimming stripped 0 bases from V and 3 bases from J, with 13 bases between. Per the germline V gene, CDR1 is MNHEY and CDR2 is SMNVEV (reference sequence). DNA of the CDR3: TGTGCCAGCAGTTTATCGCGCGGGAAGGGAACAGATACGCAGTATTTT. Translated: CASSLSRGKGTDTQYF.

V usage is TRBV4-1 and J usage is TRBJ2-3, with D possibly matching TRBD2 (5 bases). Germline V CDR1 and CDR2: MGHRA, YSYEKL. There are 14 residues in the CDR3. V dropped 2 bases and J dropped 4 bases, with 10 bases sitting between them. The CDR3 reads CASSQSLAPDTQYF. CDR3 DNA sequence: TGCGCCAGCAGCCAATCCCTAGCACCAGATACGCAGTATTTT.

The J gene is TRBJ2-7, the V gene TRBV9, with D perhaps matching TRBD2 (5 bases). The ends were cut back, 4 bases at V and 2 bases at J, with 10 bases in the middle. In germline, CDR1 is SGDLS, CDR2 YYNGEE. The CDR3 runs to 13 residues. The DNA for the CDR3 is TGTGCCAGCAGCTCATATAGCGCCTACGAGCAGTACTTC. It specifies CASSSYSAYEQYF.

The chain has TRBV30 and TRBJ1-5, with 7 bases aligning to TRBD1. V gave up 5 bases and J gave up 5 bases; unmatched junction bases: 18. The germline V gene has CDR1 GTSNPN and CDR2 SVGIG (reference sequence). The CDR3 is 17 residues long. CDR3 DNA: TGTGCCTGGCATGGGACAGCGGAAGGGAATGTAGATCAGCCCCAGCATTTT. It yields the protein CAWHGTAEGNVDQPQHF.

A single count supports this clone. Distinct nucleotide sequences in the sample also encode this CDR3. V and J are TRBV9 and TRBJ2-3; possible D gene TRBD2, 5 bases. Germline V gene lookup returns CDR1 SGDLS and CDR2 YYNGEE. The CDR3 spans 16 residues. V lost 0 bases to trimming and J lost 1 base, with 12 bases between them. CDR3 nucleotide sequence: TGTGCCAGCAGCGTAGGTCCCGGAGGAGGCACAGATACGCAGTATTTT. As protein: CASSVGPGGGTDTQYF.

The chain joins TRBV13 to TRBJ2-1; D may be TRBD2 (5 bases). CDR1 is PRHDT and CDR2 is FYEKMQ in the germline V gene (reference sequence). The CDR3 is 13 amino acids. Trimming removed 7 bases at V and 9 bases at J, with 16 bases between. The CDR3 coding sequence is TGTGCCAGCACCATGGGGAGATTCGGTGAGCAGTTCTTC. Its protein is CASTMGRFGEQFF.

The chain joins TRBV7-9 to TRBJ2-1, with D maybe TRBD2 (7 bases). The CDR3 runs to 14 residues. Germline CDR1 SEHNR, CDR2 FQNEAQ (reference sequence). V dropped 6 bases and J dropped 4 bases, with 13 bases sitting between them. The CDR3 here is CASRGGGSYNEQFF. CDR3 sequence (DNA): TGTGCCAGCAGGGGGGGCGGGAGTTACAATGAGCAGTTCTTC.

The gene calls are TRBV5-4 and TRBJ2-1; 7 bases fit TRBD2. After removal of 0 bases from V and 2 bases from J, the junction contained 11 bases not matched to a gene. The CDR3 runs to 18 residues. Per the germline V gene, CDR1 is SGHNT and CDR2 is YYREEE (reference sequence). CDR3 protein: CASSLGAGKRGTYNEQFF. The CDR3 region has the DNA TGTGCCAGCAGCTTGGGGGCCGGGAAGCGGGGAACCTACAATGAGCAGTTCTTC.

The chain joins TRBV2 to TRBJ2-7, with 13 bases lining up with TRBD2. The junction had 7 bases not matched to a gene; V was cut back by 6 bases and J by 5 bases. Germline-derived CDR1 and CDR2 are SNHLY and FYNNEI. The CDR3 has 15 amino acids. CDR3 in DNA: TGTGCCAGCAGCAATCCCGGGACTAGCGGGAACGAGCAGTACTTC. Translated: CASSNPGTSGNEQYF.